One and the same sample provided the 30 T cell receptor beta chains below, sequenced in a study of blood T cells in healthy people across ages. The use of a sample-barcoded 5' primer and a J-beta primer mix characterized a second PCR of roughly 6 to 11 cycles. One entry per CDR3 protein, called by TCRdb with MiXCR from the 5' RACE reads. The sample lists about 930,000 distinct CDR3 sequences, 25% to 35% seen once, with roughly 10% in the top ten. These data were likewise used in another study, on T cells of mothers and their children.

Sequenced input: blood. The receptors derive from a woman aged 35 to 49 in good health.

CDR3 DNA: TGTGCCTCAACGGGGGGGCCCTCAGATACGCAGTATTTT. Its protein product is CASTGGPSDTQYF. This chain links TRBV10-3 with TRBJ2-3; 8 bases fit TRBD2. Germline V gene lookup returns CDR1 ENHRY and CDR2 SYGVKD. Germline trimming cut 11 bases from V and 4 bases from J; bases unmatched to any gene: 8. CDR3 size: 13 residues.

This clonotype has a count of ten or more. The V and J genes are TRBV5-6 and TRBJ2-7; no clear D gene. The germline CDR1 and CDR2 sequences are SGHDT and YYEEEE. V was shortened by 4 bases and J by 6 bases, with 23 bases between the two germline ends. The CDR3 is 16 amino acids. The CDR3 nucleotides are TGTGCCAGCAGCCCCGGCGCAGCCGATTCTTCGGGCGAGCAGTACTTC. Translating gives CASSPGAADSSGEQYF.

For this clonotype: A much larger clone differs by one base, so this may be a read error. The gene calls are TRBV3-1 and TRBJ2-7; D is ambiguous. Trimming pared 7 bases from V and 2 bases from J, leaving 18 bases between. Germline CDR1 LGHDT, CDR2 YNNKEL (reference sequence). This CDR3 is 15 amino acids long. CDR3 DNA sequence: TGTGCCAGCACTAGACGTCTGGCGTCTGCCTACGAGCAGTACTTC. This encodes CASTRRLASAYEQYF.

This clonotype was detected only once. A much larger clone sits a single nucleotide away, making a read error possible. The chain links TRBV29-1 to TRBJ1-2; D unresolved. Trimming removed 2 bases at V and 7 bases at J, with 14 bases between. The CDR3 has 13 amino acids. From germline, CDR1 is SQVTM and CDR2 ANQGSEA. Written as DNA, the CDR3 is TGCAGCGTTGAATCAGAAGCCGAGCCTGGCTACACCTTC. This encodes CSVESEAEPGYTF.

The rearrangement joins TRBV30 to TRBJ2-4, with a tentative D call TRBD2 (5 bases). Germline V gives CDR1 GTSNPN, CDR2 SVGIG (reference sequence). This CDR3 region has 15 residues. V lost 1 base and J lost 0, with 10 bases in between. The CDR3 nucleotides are TGTGCCTGGAGTGGGACCGGACTAGCCAAAAACATTCAGTACTTC. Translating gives CAWSGTGLAKNIQYF.

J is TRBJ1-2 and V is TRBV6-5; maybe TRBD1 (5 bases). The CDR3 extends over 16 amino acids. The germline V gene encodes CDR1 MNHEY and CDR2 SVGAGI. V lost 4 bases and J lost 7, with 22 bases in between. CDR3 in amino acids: CASSSTGAFRYAGYTF. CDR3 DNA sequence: TGTGCCAGCAGTTCGACCGGGGCATTTCGTTACGCTGGCTACACCTTC.

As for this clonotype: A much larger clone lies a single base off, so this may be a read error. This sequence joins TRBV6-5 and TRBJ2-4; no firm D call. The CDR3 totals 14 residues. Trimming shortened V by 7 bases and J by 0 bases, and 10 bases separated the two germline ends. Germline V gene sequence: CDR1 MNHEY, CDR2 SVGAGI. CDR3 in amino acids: CASTPEGAKNIQYF. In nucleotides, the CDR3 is TGTGCCAGCACCCCAGAAGGAGCCAAAAACATTCAGTACTTC.

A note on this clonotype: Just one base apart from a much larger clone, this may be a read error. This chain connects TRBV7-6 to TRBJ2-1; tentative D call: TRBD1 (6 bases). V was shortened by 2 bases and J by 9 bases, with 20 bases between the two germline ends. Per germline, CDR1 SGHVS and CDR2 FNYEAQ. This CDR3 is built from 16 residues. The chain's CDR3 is CASSLWGPVGKLEQFF. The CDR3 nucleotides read TGTGCCAGCAGCTTATGGGGGCCGGTGGGGAAGCTTGAGCAGTTCTTC.

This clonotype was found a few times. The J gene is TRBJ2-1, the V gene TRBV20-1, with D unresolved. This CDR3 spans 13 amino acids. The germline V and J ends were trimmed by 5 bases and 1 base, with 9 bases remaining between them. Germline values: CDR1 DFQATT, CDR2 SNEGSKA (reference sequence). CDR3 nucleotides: TGCAGTGCTCGTCGCACATCCTACAATGAGCAGTTCTTC. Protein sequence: CSARRTSYNEQFF.

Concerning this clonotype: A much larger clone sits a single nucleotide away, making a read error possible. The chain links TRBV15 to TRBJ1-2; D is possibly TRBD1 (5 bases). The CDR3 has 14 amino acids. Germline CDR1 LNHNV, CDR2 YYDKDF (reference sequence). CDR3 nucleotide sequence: TGTGTCACCAGCAGGGCCGGACGGGGGTATGGCTACACCTTC. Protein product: CVTSRAGRGYGYTF.

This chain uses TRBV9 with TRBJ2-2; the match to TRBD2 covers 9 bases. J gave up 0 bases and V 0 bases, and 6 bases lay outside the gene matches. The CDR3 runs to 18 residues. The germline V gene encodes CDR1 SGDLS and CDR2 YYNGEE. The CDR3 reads CASSVGVQRGANTGELFF. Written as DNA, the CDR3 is TGTGCCAGCAGCGTAGGTGTACAGCGGGGGGCGAACACCGGGGAGCTGTTTTTT.

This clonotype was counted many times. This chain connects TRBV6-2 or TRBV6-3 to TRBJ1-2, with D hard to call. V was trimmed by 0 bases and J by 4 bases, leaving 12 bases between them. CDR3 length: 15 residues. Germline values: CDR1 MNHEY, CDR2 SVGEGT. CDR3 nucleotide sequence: TGTGCCAGCAGTTACTCGAGTTCAGGCGGCTATGGCTACACCTTC. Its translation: CASSYSSSGGYGYTF.

The CDR3 loop reads CASSLEPGQKNTGELFF. DNA of the CDR3: TGTGCCAGCAGCTTAGAGCCGGGACAGAAAAACACCGGGGAGCTGTTTTTT. This chain connects TRBV13 to TRBJ2-2, with TRBD1 matching 7 bases. J was trimmed by 2 bases and V by 1 base; bases with no gene match: 7. Germline CDR1 reads PRHDT; CDR2 reads FYEKMQ (reference sequence). The CDR3 spans 17 residues.

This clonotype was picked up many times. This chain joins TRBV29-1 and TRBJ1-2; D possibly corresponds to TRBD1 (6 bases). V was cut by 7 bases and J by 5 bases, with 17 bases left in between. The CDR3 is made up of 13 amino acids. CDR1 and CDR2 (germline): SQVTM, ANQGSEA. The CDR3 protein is CSAENTGWYGYTF. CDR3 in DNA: TGCAGCGCCGAAAATACAGGGTGGTATGGCTACACCTTC. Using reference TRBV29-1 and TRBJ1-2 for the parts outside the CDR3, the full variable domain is SAVISQKPSRDICQRGTSLTIQCQVDSQVTMMFWYRQQPGQSLTLIATANQGSEATYESGFVIDKFPISRPNLTFSTLTVSNMSPEDSSIYLCSAENTGWYGYTFGSGTRLTVV.

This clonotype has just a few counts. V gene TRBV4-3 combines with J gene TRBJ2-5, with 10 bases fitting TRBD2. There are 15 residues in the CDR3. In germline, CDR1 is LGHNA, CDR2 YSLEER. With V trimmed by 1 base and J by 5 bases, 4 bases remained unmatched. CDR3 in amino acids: CASSQGQRGGETQYF. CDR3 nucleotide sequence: TGCGCCAGCAGCCAAGGACAGCGGGGGGGGGAGACCCAGTACTTC.

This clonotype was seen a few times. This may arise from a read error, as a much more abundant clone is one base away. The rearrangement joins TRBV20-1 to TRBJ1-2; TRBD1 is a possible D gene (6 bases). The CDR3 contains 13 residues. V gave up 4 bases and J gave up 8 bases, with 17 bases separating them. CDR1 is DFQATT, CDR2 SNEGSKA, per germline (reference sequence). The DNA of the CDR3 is TGCAGTGCTACCCAGGGGAATTGGCGGGGCTACACCTTC. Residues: CSATQGNWRGYTF.

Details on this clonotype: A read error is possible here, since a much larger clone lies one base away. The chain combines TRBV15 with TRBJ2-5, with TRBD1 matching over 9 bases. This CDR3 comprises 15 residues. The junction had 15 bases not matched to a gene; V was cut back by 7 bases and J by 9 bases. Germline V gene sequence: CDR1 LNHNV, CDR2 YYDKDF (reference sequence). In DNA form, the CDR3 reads TGTGCCACCAACAGCGGACACGGGACAGGGAATCCCCAGTACTTC. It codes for CATNSGHGTGNPQYF.

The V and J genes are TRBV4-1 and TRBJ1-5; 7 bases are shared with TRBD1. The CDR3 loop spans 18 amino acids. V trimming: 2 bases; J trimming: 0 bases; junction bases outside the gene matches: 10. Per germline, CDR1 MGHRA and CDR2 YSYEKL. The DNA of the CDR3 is TGCGCCAGCAGCCAACCTGCAGGGGGGGGGCTTAGCAATCAGCCCCAGCATTTT. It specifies CASSQPAGGGLSNQPQHF.

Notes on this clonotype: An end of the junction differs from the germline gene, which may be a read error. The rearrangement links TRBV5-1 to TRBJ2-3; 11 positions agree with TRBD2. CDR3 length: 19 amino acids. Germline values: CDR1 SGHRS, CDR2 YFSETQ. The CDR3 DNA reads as TGCGCCGGCAGCTTGGCGGCGTTTAGCGGGGGGGCGACCACAGATACGCAGTATTTT. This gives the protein CAGSLAAFSGGATTDTQYF.

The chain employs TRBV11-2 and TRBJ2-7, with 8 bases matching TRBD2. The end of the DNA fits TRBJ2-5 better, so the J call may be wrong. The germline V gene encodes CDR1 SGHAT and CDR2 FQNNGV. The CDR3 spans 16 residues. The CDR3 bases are TGTGCCAGCAGCTTAGAACCGGGACTAGGGGGGGGGACCCAGTACTTC. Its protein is CASSLEPGLGGGTQYF.

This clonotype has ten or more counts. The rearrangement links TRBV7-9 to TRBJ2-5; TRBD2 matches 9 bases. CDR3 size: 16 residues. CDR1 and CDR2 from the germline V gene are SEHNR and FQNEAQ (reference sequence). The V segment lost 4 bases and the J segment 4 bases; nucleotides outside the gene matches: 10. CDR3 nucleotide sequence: TGTGCCAGCAGCTCCGGCGGGGGGGCCTTAACAGAGACCCAGTACTTC. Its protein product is CASSSGGGALTETQYF.

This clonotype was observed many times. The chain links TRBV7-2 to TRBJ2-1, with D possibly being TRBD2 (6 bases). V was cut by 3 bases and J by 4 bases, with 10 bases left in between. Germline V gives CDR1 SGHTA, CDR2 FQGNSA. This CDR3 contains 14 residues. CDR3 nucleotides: TGTGCCAGCAGCTTGCGGGACTTATACAATGAGCAGTTCTTC. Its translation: CASSLRDLYNEQFF.

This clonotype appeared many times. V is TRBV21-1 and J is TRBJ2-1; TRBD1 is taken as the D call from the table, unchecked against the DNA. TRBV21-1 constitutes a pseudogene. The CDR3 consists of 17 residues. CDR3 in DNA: TGTGCCAGCAGCAGATGCGGCGGGGGCCAGGTTTACAATGAGCAGTTCTTC. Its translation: CASSRCGGGQVYNEQFF.

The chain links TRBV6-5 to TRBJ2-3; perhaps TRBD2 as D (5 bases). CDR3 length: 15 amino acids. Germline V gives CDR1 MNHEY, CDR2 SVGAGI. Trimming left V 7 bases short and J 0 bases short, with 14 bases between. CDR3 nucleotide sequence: TGTGCCAGCACAACCGACTATTCGAGCACAGATACGCAGTATTTT. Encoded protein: CASTTDYSSTDTQYF.

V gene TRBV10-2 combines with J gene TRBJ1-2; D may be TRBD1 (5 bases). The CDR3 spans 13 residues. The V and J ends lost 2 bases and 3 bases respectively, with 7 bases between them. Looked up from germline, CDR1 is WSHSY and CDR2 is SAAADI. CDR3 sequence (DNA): TGCGCCAGCAGTGAGGCCAGGGACTATGGCTACACCTTC. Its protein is CASSEARDYGYTF.

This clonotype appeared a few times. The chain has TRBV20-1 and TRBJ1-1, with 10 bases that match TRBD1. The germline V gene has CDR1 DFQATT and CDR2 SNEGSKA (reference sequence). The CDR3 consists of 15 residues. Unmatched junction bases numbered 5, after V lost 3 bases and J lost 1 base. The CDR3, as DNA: TGCAGTGCTAGCCCGGGACAGGGGAGGAACACTGAAGCTTTCTTT. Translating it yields CSASPGQGRNTEAFF.

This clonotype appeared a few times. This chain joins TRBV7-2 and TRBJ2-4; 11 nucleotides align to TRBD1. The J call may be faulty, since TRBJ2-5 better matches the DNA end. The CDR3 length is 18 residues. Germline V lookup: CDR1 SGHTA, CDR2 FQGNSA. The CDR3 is CASSLGRIGQGAGETQYF. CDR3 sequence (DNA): TGTGCCAGCAGCTTAGGGAGGATAGGACAGGGGGCGGGAGAGACCCAGTACTTC.

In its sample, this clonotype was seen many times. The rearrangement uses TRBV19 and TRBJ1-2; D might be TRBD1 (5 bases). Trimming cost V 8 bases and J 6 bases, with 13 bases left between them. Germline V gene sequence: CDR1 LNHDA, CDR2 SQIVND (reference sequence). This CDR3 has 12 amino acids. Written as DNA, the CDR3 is TGTGCCAGTCATACAGGAGGCCATGGCTACACCTTC. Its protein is CASHTGGHGYTF.

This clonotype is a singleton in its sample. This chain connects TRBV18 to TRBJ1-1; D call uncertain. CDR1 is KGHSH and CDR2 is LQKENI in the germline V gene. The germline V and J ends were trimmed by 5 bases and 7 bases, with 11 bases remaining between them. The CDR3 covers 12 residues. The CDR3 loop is CASSTDKGEAFF. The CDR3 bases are TGTGCCAGCTCAACTGACAAAGGTGAAGCTTTCTTT.

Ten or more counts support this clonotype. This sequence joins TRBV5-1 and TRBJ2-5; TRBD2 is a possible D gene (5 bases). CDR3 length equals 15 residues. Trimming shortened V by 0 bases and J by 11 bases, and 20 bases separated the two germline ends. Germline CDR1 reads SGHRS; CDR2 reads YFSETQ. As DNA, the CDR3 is TGCGCCAGCAGCTTGGGAAGCGGCAGACCTCTGGAGCAGTACTTC. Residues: CASSLGSGRPLEQYF.